A few counts support the clone carrying this T cell receptor beta chain. Antigen: not known. The source of the sample is a study of T cells in Graves' hyperthyroidism and ophthalmopathy. The TCR beta CDR3 regions underwent amplification using RNA transcripts as the source. HTBI primers drove first-round RT-PCR of the TCR CDR3. One entry per CDR3 protein, called by TCRdb with MiXCR from the multiplex PCR reads. The repertoire holds 480,000 or so distinct CDR3 sequences, with about an eighth as singletons. The study, taken as a whole, reports: Separating ophthalmopathy from stable hyperthyroidism was achieved by a 13 V-J model.

Sequencing was done on a sample of blood. The TCR originated in a woman aged 18-30 years with Graves' hyperthyroidism.

The CDR3 DNA reads TGCGCCAGCAGTACGGACGGTTATGGCTACACCTTC. Residues: CASSTDGYGYTF. V usage is TRBV5-1 and J usage is TRBJ1-2; no reliable D call. Trimming cost V 5 bases and J 5 bases, with 10 bases left between them. Germline V CDR1 and CDR2: SGHRS, YFSETQ. The CDR3 consists of 12 residues.